Below are 24 T cell receptor beta chains sequenced from a single sample in a study of blood T cell repertoires in COVID-19. Profiling relied on immunoSEQ multiplex PCR, and the TCRdb table lists in-frame clones only, not all of them. The table records roughly 230,000 clones, about 85% of them present only once. What was sequenced was PBMCs or T cells enriched from blood (not recorded which). The receptors originated from a woman in her 50s who had been exposed to COVID-19.

The rearrangement joins TRBV2 to TRBJ2-1, with D unresolved. CDR3 length equals 13 residues. The germline CDR1 and CDR2 sequences are SNHLY and FYNNEI. V was cut by 8 bases and J by 5 bases, with 13 bases left in between. CDR3 loop: CASLSLFNNEQFF. As DNA, the CDR3 is TGTGCCAGCCTTAGCCTATTTAACAATGAGCAGTTCTTC.

This chain uses TRBV18 with TRBJ1-3; D uncertain. The length of the CDR3 is 15 residues. The germline CDR1 and CDR2 sequences are KGHSH and LQKENI. The V end lost 2 bases, the J end lost 4 bases, and 12 bases lay between the germline ends. Here the CDR3 DNA reads TGTGCCAGCTCACCATTAGGCGGAGAAGGAAACACCATATATTTT. Its protein is CASSPLGGEGNTIYF.

J is TRBJ1-5 and V is TRBV19, with 7 bases lining up with TRBD1. This CDR3 has 15 residues. V gave up 5 bases and J gave up 7 bases; unmatched junction bases: 11. The germline V gene encodes CDR1 LNHDA and CDR2 SQIVND (reference sequence). CDR3 loop: CASSARHRGGQPQHF. CDR3 DNA: TGTGCCAGTAGTGCTCGGCACAGGGGAGGCCAGCCCCAGCATTTT.

The chain combines TRBV5-1 with TRBJ2-3; 12 bases align to TRBD2. Losses at the gene ends were 0 bases for V and 7 bases for J; bases not matched to a gene: 9. CDR1 is SGHRS, CDR2 YFSETQ, per germline. This CDR3 spans 17 amino acids. For the CDR3, the DNA is TGCGCCAGCAGCTTGGCCTGGACTAGCGGGGTATTGAATACGCAGTATTTT. Protein product: CASSLAWTSGVLNTQYF.

The rearrangement joins TRBV3-1 (or the pseudogene TRBV3-2) to TRBJ2-3; D might be TRBD2 (6 bases). CDR3 length: 15 residues. V was trimmed by 4 bases and J by 4 bases, leaving 15 bases between them. Per germline, CDR1 LGHDT and CDR2 YNNKEL (reference sequence). CDR3 region: CASSRGPGEADTQYF. CDR3 nucleotide sequence: TGTGCCAGCAGCCGGGGTCCCGGGGAGGCAGATACGCAGTATTTT.

CDR3: CASSVGQYGYTF. The CDR3 DNA sequence: TGTGCCAGTAGTGTCGGACAGTATGGCTACACCTTC. The chain couples TRBV19 to TRBJ1-2, with D maybe TRBD1 (6 bases). The germline gives CDR1 LNHDA, CDR2 SQIVND (reference sequence). The V end lost 5 bases, the J end lost 5 bases, and 9 bases lay between the germline ends. The CDR3 totals 12 residues.

The rearrangement joins TRBV12-5 to TRBJ1-4; D is unclear. Germline assignment: CDR1 LGHNT and CDR2 FRNRAP. V gave up 7 bases and J gave up 7 bases, with 16 bases separating them. CDR3 length equals 14 residues. This chain's CDR3 is CASAAATGIEKLFF. The CDR3 DNA reads TGTGCTAGTGCTGCGGCCACCGGCATTGAAAAACTGTTTTTT.

This chain links TRBV10-3 with TRBJ1-1; D may be TRBD1 (6 bases). The CDR3 spans 13 residues. CDR1 ENHRY and CDR2 SYGVKD come from the germline V gene. V was shortened by 7 bases and J by 1 base, with 10 bases between the two germline ends. CDR3 nucleotide sequence: TGTGCCATCACCGGGACAACGAACACTGAAGCTTTCTTT. Translating it yields CAITGTTNTEAFF.

A few counts support this clone. The CDR3 here is CASSPSRGAVNQPQHF. The CDR3, as DNA: TGTGCCAGTAGTCCCTCTCGTGGGGCAGTCAATCAGCCCCAGCATTTT. The J gene is TRBJ1-5, the V gene TRBV19; tentatively, D is TRBD1 (5 bases). The CDR3 runs to 16 residues. The germline V and J ends were trimmed by 5 bases and 3 bases, with 17 bases remaining between them. Germline CDR1 LNHDA, CDR2 SQIVND (reference sequence).

The chain carries TRBV15 and TRBJ1-1; D is possibly TRBD1 (5 bases). Between the trimmed V and J ends, which lost 6 bases and 3 bases, there was a span of 14 bases. The CDR3 extends over 14 amino acids. Germline loops: CDR1 LNHNV, CDR2 YYDKDF (reference sequence). Written as DNA, the CDR3 is TGTGCCACCAGGCCTAGGGGTGGGTACACTGAAGCTTTCTTT. It encodes CATRPRGGYTEAFF.

The sample holds a few counts of this clone. This CDR3 is also generated by other DNA sequences in the sample. This rearrangement joins TRBV7-2 to TRBJ2-3, with D unclear. The CDR3 covers 14 residues. Per germline, CDR1 SGHTA and CDR2 FQGNSA. The V end was cut by 2 bases, the J end by 0 bases, with 6 bases between. DNA of the CDR3: TGTGCCAGCAGCTTAAGAGGAAGCACAGATACGCAGTATTTT. Translation: CASSLRGSTDTQYF.

The chain is built from TRBV7-9 and TRBJ2-7; 7 positions match TRBD1. Germline V gives CDR1 SEHNR, CDR2 FQNEAQ (reference sequence). CDR3 length: 15 residues. With V trimmed by 4 bases and J by 1 base, 7 bases remained unmatched. The CDR3 DNA reads as TGTGCCAGCAGCTCGATTCCGGGACAGTCCTACGAGCAGTACTTC. This sequence encodes CASSSIPGQSYEQYF.

The rearrangement uses TRBV27 and TRBJ2-3, with 9 positions matching TRBD2. Germline V gene data show CDR1 as MNHEY and CDR2 as SMNVEV (reference sequence). Germline trimming cut 2 bases from V and 5 bases from J; bases unmatched to any gene: 5. The CDR3 covers 15 residues. CDR3 sequence: CASSLAGGRGDTQYF. The CDR3 DNA is TGTGCCAGCAGTTTAGCGGGGGGGAGGGGAGATACGCAGTATTTT.

The rearrangement uses TRBV7-3 and TRBJ1-5, with D hard to call. Germline lookup yields CDR1 SGHTA and CDR2 FQGTGA. This CDR3 is 13 amino acids long. Trimming pared 5 bases from V and 4 bases from J, leaving 9 bases between. This CDR3 is CASSLSHNQPQHF. The DNA of the CDR3 is TGTGCCAGCAGCCTCTCACATAATCAGCCCCAGCATTTT.

The chain's CDR3 is CACQPGQYTGELFF. In nucleotides, the CDR3 is TGTGCCTGCCAGCCGGGACAGTACACCGGGGAGCTGTTTTTT. This chain links TRBV30 with TRBJ2-2; 7 positions match TRBD1. CDR3 size: 14 residues. The V gene end was trimmed by 6 bases and the J gene end by 3 bases; junction bases not matched to a gene: 7. From germline, CDR1 is GTSNPN and CDR2 SVGIG (reference sequence).

The CDR3 loop is CASKPGAEAFF. CDR3 in DNA: TGTGCCAGCAAGCCAGGCGCTGAAGCTTTCTTT. This sequence joins TRBV2 and TRBJ1-1; D not resolved. The germline V gene has CDR1 SNHLY and CDR2 FYNNEI. CDR3 length equals 11 residues. The V gene lost 7 bases and the J gene lost 6 bases, with 9 bases spanning the gap. Looking up the rest from reference TRBV2 and TRBJ1-1 gives the full variable domain: EPEVTQTPSHQVTQMGQEVILRCVPISNHLYFYWYRQILGQKVEFLVSFYNNEISEKSEIFDDQFSVERPDGSNFTLKIRSTKLEDSAMYFCASKPGAEAFFGQGTRLTVV.

The genes are TRBV30 and TRBJ2-2; TRBD1 matches at 9 bases. V gave up 3 bases and J gave up 1 base; unmatched junction bases: 3. Germline-derived CDR1 and CDR2 are GTSNPN and SVGIG (reference sequence). CDR3 size: 15 residues. CDR3 sequence: CAWSRDRENTGELFF. The CDR3 nucleotides read TGTGCCTGGAGCCGGGACAGGGAGAACACCGGGGAGCTGTTTTTT. The full variable domain, in which reference TRBV30 and TRBJ2-2 provide the parts outside the CDR3, is SQTIHQWPATLVQPVGSPLSLECTVEGTSNPNLYWYRQAAGRGLQLLFYSVGIGQISSEVPQNLSASRPQDRQFILSSKKLLLSDSGFYLCAWSRDRENTGELFFGEGSRLTVL.

This clone was recorded once. The chain links TRBV24-1 to TRBJ2-7; 9 bases align to TRBD1. This CDR3 has 15 residues. Germline CDR1 reads KGHDR; CDR2 reads SFDVKD. Trimming at V came to 3 bases and at J to 5 bases, leaving 7 bases not matched to a gene. CDR3: CATSDPGTGSHEQYF. The CDR3 DNA reads TGTGCCACCAGTGATCCCGGGACAGGGTCTCACGAGCAGTACTTC.

This chain joins TRBV6-2 or TRBV6-3 and TRBJ1-1; a weak D match, TRBD1 (6 bases). Between the trimmed V and J ends, which lost 2 bases and 6 bases, there was a span of 19 bases. Germline V CDR1 and CDR2: MNHEY, SVGEGT. CDR3 length equals 16 residues. CDR3 sequence reads: CASSYLMDDRTPEAFF. DNA for the CDR3: TGTGCCAGCAGTTACCTAATGGACGACAGGACACCTGAAGCTTTCTTT.

The rearrangement uses TRBV18 and TRBJ1-5; D might be TRBD1 (5 bases). The CDR3 is 15 amino acids. Trimming stripped 6 bases from V and 6 bases from J, with 18 bases between. Per the germline V gene, CDR1 is KGHSH and CDR2 is LQKENI. The CDR3 here is CASSRGGRAAQPQHF. In DNA form, the CDR3 reads TGTGCCAGCTCCCGGGGCGGGAGGGCTGCTCAGCCCCAGCATTTT.

The gene calls are TRBV10-3 and TRBJ2-3; 7 bases line up with TRBD1. Per germline, CDR1 ENHRY and CDR2 SYGVKD. The CDR3 spans 14 residues. With 6 bases clipped from V and 2 bases from J, the junction kept 5 bases outside the gene matches. CDR3 in amino acids: CAISRTGFTDTQYF. DNA for the CDR3: TGTGCCATCAGCCGGACAGGCTTCACAGATACGCAGTATTTT.

J is TRBJ2-7 and V is TRBV18; D is possibly TRBD2 (5 bases). The CDR3 is made up of 14 amino acids. Trimming pared 0 bases from V and 7 bases from J, leaving 13 bases between. Germline V gene data show CDR1 as KGHSH and CDR2 as LQKENI. CDR3 region: CASSPPTGGGEQYF. Written as DNA, the CDR3 is TGTGCCAGCTCACCACCGACGGGCGGCGGGGAGCAGTACTTC.

This chain uses TRBV19 with TRBJ2-7, with 10 bases lining up with TRBD2. V shed 2 bases, J shed 5 bases, and the junction held 3 bases outside the gene matches. The CDR3 runs to 14 residues. Germline V lookup: CDR1 LNHDA, CDR2 SQIVND (reference sequence). The CDR3 DNA follows: TGTGCCAGTAGTATACTAGCGGGGGTCCACGAGCAGTACTTC. Amino acid sequence: CASSILAGVHEQYF.

The chain has TRBV7-2 and TRBJ2-7; D may be TRBD1 (6 bases). Looked up from germline, CDR1 is SGHTA and CDR2 is FQGNSA. Trimming stripped 4 bases from V and 0 bases from J, with 13 bases between. The CDR3 contains 15 residues. Here the CDR3 DNA reads TGTGCCAGCAGCTCCCGACAGGATAGCTCCTACGAGCAGTACTTC. It specifies CASSSRQDSSYEQYF.